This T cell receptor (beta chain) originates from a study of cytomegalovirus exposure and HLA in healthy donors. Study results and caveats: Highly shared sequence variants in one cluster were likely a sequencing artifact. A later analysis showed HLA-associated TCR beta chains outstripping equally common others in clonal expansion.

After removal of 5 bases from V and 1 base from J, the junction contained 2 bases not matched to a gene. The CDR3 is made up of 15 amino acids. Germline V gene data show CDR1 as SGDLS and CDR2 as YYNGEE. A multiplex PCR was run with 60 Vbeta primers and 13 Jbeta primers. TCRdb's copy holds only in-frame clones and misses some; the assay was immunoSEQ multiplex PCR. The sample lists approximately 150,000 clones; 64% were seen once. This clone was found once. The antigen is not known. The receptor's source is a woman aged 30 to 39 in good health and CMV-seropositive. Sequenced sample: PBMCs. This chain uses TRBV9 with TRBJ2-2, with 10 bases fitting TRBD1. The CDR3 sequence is CASRRTGGNTGELFF. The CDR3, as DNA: TGTGCCAGCAGGAGGACAGGGGGGAACACCGGGGAGCTGTTTTTT.